This passage covers 13 T cell receptor beta chains from one sample sequenced in a study of blood T cell repertoires in COVID-19. Repertoires were generated with immunoSEQ multiplex PCR, while TCRdb's copy carries only in-frame clones and drops some. In the table there are more than 250,000 clones, roughly 85% of which are singletons. Sequencing input: PBMCs or T cells enriched from blood (not recorded which). The receptor source for this set is a woman aged 40 to 55 who had recovered from COVID-19.

The genes are TRBV18 and TRBJ1-5, with no clear D. Germline V lookup: CDR1 KGHSH, CDR2 LQKENI. V was cut by 6 bases and J by 7 bases, with 10 bases left in between. This CDR3 is built from 12 residues. CDR3 sequence: CASSDNSQPQHF. CDR3 sequence (DNA): TGTGCCAGCTCGGATAACAGCCAGCCCCAGCATTTT.

The rearrangement links TRBV6-5 to TRBJ2-7; TRBD1 matches 7 bases. The junction had 6 bases not matched to a gene; V was cut back by 6 bases and J by 4 bases. Germline lookup yields CDR1 MNHEY and CDR2 SVGAGI. CDR3 length: 13 amino acids. CDR3 DNA: TGTGCCAGCAGCTGGGACAGATTATACGAGCAGTACTTC. Protein sequence: CASSWDRLYEQYF.

The chain is built from TRBV14 and TRBJ1-1; 8 positions match TRBD1. This CDR3 has 16 residues. Trimming removed 1 base from V and 1 base from J; junction bases left unmatched: 5. CDR1 SGHDN and CDR2 FVKESK come from the germline V gene. The CDR3 DNA is TGTGCCAGCAGCCAAGCAGGGGGACAGGCGAACACTGAAGCTTTCTTT. It codes for CASSQAGGQANTEAFF.

V usage is TRBV7-9 and J usage is TRBJ2-1; the match to TRBD2 covers 7 bases. Trimming at V came to 5 bases and at J to 1 base, leaving 5 bases not matched to a gene. The CDR3 extends over 15 amino acids. CDR1 SEHNR and CDR2 FQNEAQ come from the germline V gene (reference sequence). The CDR3 DNA sequence: TGTGCCAGCAGCCCTTATAGCGGGTCCTACAATGAGCAGTTCTTC. Amino acid sequence: CASSPYSGSYNEQFF.

About this clone: Other nucleotide sequences in the sample specify the same CDR3. The J gene is TRBJ2-2, the V gene TRBV28; no clear D. CDR3 length: 11 residues. Trimming removed 1 base at V and 8 bases at J, with 2 bases between. Germline V lookup: CDR1 MDHEN, CDR2 SYDVKM. The CDR3 here is CASSLLGELFF. CDR3 in DNA: TGTGCCAGCAGTTTATTAGGGGAGCTGTTTTTT.

The genes are TRBV7-2 and TRBJ1-1, with no clear D. This CDR3 region has 14 residues. V lost 3 bases and J 7 bases, leaving 15 bases between the germline ends. Per the germline V gene, CDR1 is SGHTA and CDR2 is FQGNSA. CDR3 loop: CASSFDGGRLEAFF. The CDR3 bases are TGTGCCAGCAGCTTTGATGGAGGAAGGCTTGAAGCTTTCTTT.

The V and J genes are TRBV9 and TRBJ2-5; 12 nucleotides line up with TRBD2. Trimming took 2 bases from V and 4 from J; bases not matched to a gene: 3. This CDR3 region has 15 residues. Germline CDR1 is SGDLS and CDR2 is YYNGEE. The CDR3, as DNA: TGTGCCAGCAGCGTCGGACTAGCGGGATCAGAGACCCAGTACTTC. Translating it yields CASSVGLAGSETQYF.

The rearrangement joins TRBV28 to TRBJ2-1; TRBD2 is a possible D gene (7 bases). There are 16 residues in the CDR3. V was shortened by 6 bases and J by 8 bases, with 23 bases between the two germline ends. CDR1 and CDR2 from the germline V gene are MDHEN and SYDVKM. CDR3 in DNA: TGTGCCAGCAGCTTCGGGGGGCAGAGCGGATGGGATGAGCAGTTCTTC. Protein sequence: CASSFGGQSGWDEQFF.

The chain carries TRBV5-1 and TRBJ2-7; D is undetermined. Germline V CDR1 and CDR2: SGHRS, YFSETQ. V was clipped by 0 bases and J by 6 bases, with 10 bases between them. CDR3 length equals 13 residues. The CDR3 loop is CASSLEAGGEQYF. For the CDR3, the DNA is TGCGCCAGCAGCTTGGAGGCAGGTGGCGAGCAGTACTTC. Combining the CDR3 with reference TRBV5-1 and TRBJ2-7 gives the whole variable domain KAGVTQTPRYLIKTRGQQVTLSCSPISGHRSVSWYQQTPGQGLQFLFEYFSETQRNKGNFPGRFSGRQFSNSRSEMNVSTLELGDSALYLCASSLEAGGEQYFGPGTRLTVT.

The rearrangement joins TRBV7-2 to TRBJ2-7; TRBD1 matches at 8 bases. The germline CDR1 and CDR2 sequences are SGHTA and FQGNSA. The length of the CDR3 is 18 residues. Trimming removed 4 bases from V and 3 bases from J; junction bases left unmatched: 17. This CDR3 is CASSSTASTGGWGYEQYF. The CDR3 coding sequence is TGTGCCAGCAGCTCTACAGCCTCTACAGGGGGTTGGGGCTACGAGCAGTACTTC.

This clone was recorded at least ten times. The genes are TRBV3-1 (or the pseudogene TRBV3-2) and TRBJ2-5, with D perhaps TRBD2 (5 bases). The CDR3 consists of 15 residues. The V and J ends lost 4 bases and 4 bases respectively, with 16 bases between them. Germline assignment: CDR1 LGHDT and CDR2 YNNKEL (reference sequence). CDR3 amino acids: CASSRRSGFGETQYF. The CDR3 DNA reads TGTGCCAGCAGCCGGCGCTCGGGGTTCGGAGAGACCCAGTACTTC.

The chain has TRBV19 and TRBJ1-5; TRBD1 matches at 8 bases. This CDR3 is 14 amino acids long. J gave up 2 bases and V 5 bases, and 2 bases lay outside the gene matches. CDR1 is LNHDA and CDR2 is SQIVND in the germline V gene (reference sequence). CDR3: CASSADRGNQPQHF. For the CDR3, the DNA is TGTGCCAGTAGTGCGGACAGGGGCAATCAGCCCCAGCATTTT.

This sequence joins TRBV6-2 or TRBV6-3 and TRBJ2-7; D unresolved. Trimming took 0 bases from V and 4 from J, leaving 4 bases between them. Germline CDR1 MNHEY, CDR2 SVGEGT. This CDR3 is 12 amino acids long. This chain's CDR3 is CASSYSRYEQYF. Written as DNA, the CDR3 is TGTGCCAGCAGTTACTCGCGATACGAGCAGTACTTC.